A selection of T cell receptor beta chains follows, all from one sample in a study of patients and donors after allogeneic stem cell transplantation. MiXCR, applied by TCRdb to the RT-PCR reads, yields one record per CDR3 protein. The data show roughly 180,000 distinct CDR3 sequences, roughly 40% seen once. Source material: blood, either unsorted or a sorted T cell fraction (not recorded which). The origin of the receptors is a human donor who was either an allogeneic HSCT recipient or a stem cell or donor lymphocyte infusion donor (not recorded which). It is not recorded whose cells these are; they may come from a transplant donor. CDR3s include the opening cysteine and the closing phenylalanine or tryptophan. D genes are given only for firm matches. Expanded clones are given a class, and other clones once, few, many or no size at all.

v_call	clone_size	d_call	cdr3_aa
TRBV4-3	-	-	CASSQEPEPISYEQYF
TRBV5-1	-	-	CASTPWGSYGYTF
TRBV29-1	few	-	CSVAYEGGQPQHF
TRBV6-6	-	-	CASSSRPGNQPQHF
TRBV7-8	-	-	CASSSGVMEYSGNTIYF
TRBV9	-	TRBD1	CASSGDSLATEAFF
TRBV9	-	-	CASSPKDPYEQYF
TRBV12-3/TRBV12-4	-	TRBD2	CASSVYPGLAGEGNEQFF
TRBV12-3/TRBV12-4	few	-	CASSVRGPSHDTQYF
TRBV7-2	-	TRBD2	CASSLGTSYYNEQFF
TRBV12-3/TRBV12-4	few	TRBD1	CASSLLVGTVSGNTIYF
TRBV5-1	-	TRBD2	CASSRDLAGLDTQYF
TRBV4-3	-	-	CASSQDYSLSYNEQFF
TRBV4-3	-	TRBD2	CASSQKGLLPYNEQFF
TRBV12-3/TRBV12-4	few	TRBD1	CASSLWDSGRNTIYF
TRBV3-1	few	TRBD2	CASSHAGEDTQYF
TRBV12-3/TRBV12-4	few	-	CASSHRGGGDEAFF
TRBV10-3	-	-	CAISDREADGYTF
TRBV30	-	TRBD1	CAWTPGTGYSHEQYF
TRBV2	-	TRBD1	CASRVQGVNTEAFF
TRBV6-5	-	-	CASTKPDGDAEAFF
TRBV6-5	few	TRBD1	CASSYIKTGRATEAFF
TRBV28	once	-	CASSLRRLQGSNQPQHF